The source of this T cell receptor beta chain is a study of CD8+CD57+ T cells in acquired aplastic anemia. Study information: Sorted CD4+ plus CD8+ cells gave DNA averaging about 3.2 ug.

According to the study, genomic DNA was the template for TCR beta VDJ and CDR3 profiling. TCRdb reprocessed the reads via MiXCR and lists one record per CDR3 protein. This table has hundreds of thousands of distinct CDR3 sequences, under 80% appearing once. The sequenced material came from sorted CD4+, CD8+, or CD8+CD57+ T cells (not recorded which) from PBMCs. The source is a human donor in good health, serving as a control.

The CDR3, as DNA: TGTGCCAGCAGCCAGCAGGAACATAAGAGATGGATACGCCACTTT. Protein: CASSQQEHKRWIRHF. The chain uses TRBV7-2 and TRBJ1-6; D is unclear. This CDR3 contains 15 residues. CDR1 and CDR2 from the germline V gene are SGHTA and FQGNSA. V gave up 5 bases and J gave up 18 bases, with 26 bases separating them.